The rows below give T cell receptor beta chains drawn from one sample of a study of post-analysis software for immune sequencing data. TCRdb passed the PCR reads through MiXCR, listing each CDR3 protein once. The sample includes hundreds of thousands of distinct CDR3 sequences, 55% to 60% seen only once; the top ten take 10% to 12%. The sample taken for sequencing was blood. These receptors all come from a girl aged 2 to 10 with multiple sclerosis. Both conserved end residues are part of each CDR3. Rows may omit the clone size; those that give it use once, few, many or a size class.

clone size: few; J gene: TRBJ2-1; V gene: TRBV20-1; CDR3 protein: CSVAGSYNEQFF
clone size: once; J gene: TRBJ2-1; V gene: TRBV5-1; CDR3 protein: CASSSLVAGENNEQFF
clone size: -; J gene: TRBJ1-2; V gene: TRBV29-1; CDR3 protein: CSVVEWQGAWDGYTF
clone size: once; J gene: TRBJ2-5; V gene: TRBV20-1; CDR3 protein: CSALGGMETQYF
clone size: -; J gene: TRBJ2-1; V gene: TRBV4-3; CDR3 protein: CASSQDLGGQGAFNEQFF
clone size: -; J gene: TRBJ2-5; V gene: TRBV10-3; CDR3 protein: CAISGVSGGETQYF
clone size: -; J gene: TRBJ2-5; V gene: TRBV11-2; CDR3 protein: CASSPLGGPVKETQYF
clone size: -; J gene: TRBJ2-1; V gene: TRBV7-2; CDR3 protein: CASSLPQGVSYNEQFF
clone size: -; J gene: TRBJ1-1; V gene: TRBV5-6; CDR3 protein: CASSLATANTEAFF
clone size: -; J gene: TRBJ2-5; V gene: TRBV7-3; CDR3 protein: CASSRQGDRGTQYF
clone size: -; J gene: TRBJ2-1; V gene: TRBV6-2/TRBV6-3; CDR3 protein: CASKRNYYYNEQFF
clone size: -; J gene: TRBJ2-3; V gene: TRBV4-2; CDR3 protein: CASRRVGTSTDTQYF
clone size: -; J gene: TRBJ2-5; V gene: TRBV30; CDR3 protein: CAWSRHARSETQYF
clone size: -; J gene: TRBJ1-5; V gene: TRBV20-1; CDR3 protein: CSAGRPEGNQPQHF
clone size: -; J gene: TRBJ2-1; V gene: TRBV7-9; CDR3 protein: CASSSRTGLRFEQFF
clone size: -; J gene: -; V gene: TRBV12-3/TRBV12-4; CDR3 protein: CASGSRTGEETQYF
clone size: -; J gene: TRBJ1-5; V gene: TRBV15; CDR3 protein: CATSLDGRARGNQPQHF
clone size: -; J gene: TRBJ1-1; V gene: TRBV29-1; CDR3 protein: CSVEDRVNTEAFF
clone size: -; J gene: TRBJ1-1; V gene: TRBV7-8; CDR3 protein: CASSLRTAMNTEAFF
clone size: few; J gene: TRBJ2-1; V gene: TRBV12-3/TRBV12-4; CDR3 protein: CASSLGRGGGAIEQFF
clone size: -; J gene: TRBJ2-1; V gene: TRBV7-9; CDR3 protein: CASSRGHGDEQFF
clone size: -; J gene: TRBJ2-3; V gene: TRBV24-1; CDR3 protein: CATSDFGGADTQYF
clone size: -; J gene: -; V gene: TRBV29-1; CDR3 protein: CSVESHISYEQYF
clone size: -; J gene: TRBJ2-1; V gene: TRBV9; CDR3 protein: CASSIRPEANEQFF